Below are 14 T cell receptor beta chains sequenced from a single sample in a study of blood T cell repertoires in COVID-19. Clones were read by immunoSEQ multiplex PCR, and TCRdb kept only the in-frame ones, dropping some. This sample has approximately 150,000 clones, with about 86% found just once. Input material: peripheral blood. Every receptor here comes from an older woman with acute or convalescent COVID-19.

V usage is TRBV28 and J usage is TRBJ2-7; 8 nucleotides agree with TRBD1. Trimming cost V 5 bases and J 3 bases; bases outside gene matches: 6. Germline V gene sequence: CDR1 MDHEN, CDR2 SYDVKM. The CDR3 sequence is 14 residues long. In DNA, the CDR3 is TGTGCCAGCAGTACCGGGACAGGACTCTACGAGCAGTACTTC. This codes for CASSTGTGLYEQYF.

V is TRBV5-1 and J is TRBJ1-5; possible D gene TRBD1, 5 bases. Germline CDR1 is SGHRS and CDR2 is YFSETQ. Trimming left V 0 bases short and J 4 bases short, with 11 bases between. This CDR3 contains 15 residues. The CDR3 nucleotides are TGCGCCAGCAGCTTGGAAGGGGCCGCTAATCAGCCCCAGCATTTT. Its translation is CASSLEGAANQPQHF.

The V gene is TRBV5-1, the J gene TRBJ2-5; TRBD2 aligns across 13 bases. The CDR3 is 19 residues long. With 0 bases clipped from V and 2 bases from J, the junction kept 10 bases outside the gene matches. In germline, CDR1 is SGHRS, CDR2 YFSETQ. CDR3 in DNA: TGCGCCAGCAGCTTGGCCCCAAAGACTAGCGGGGGGAAACAAGAGACCCAGTACTTC. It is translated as CASSLAPKTSGGKQETQYF.

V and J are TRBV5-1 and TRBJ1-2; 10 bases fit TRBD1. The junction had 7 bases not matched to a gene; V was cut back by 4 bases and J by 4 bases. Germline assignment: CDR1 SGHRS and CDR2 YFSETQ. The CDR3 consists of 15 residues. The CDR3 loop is CASSVRQGALYGYTF. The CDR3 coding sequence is TGCGCCAGCAGCGTGCGACAGGGGGCCCTCTATGGCTACACCTTC.

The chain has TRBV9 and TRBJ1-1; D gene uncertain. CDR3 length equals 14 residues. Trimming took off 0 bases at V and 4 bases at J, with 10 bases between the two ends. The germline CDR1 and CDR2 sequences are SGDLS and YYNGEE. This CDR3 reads CASSVETDFTEAFF. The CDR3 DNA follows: TGTGCCAGCAGCGTAGAAACGGACTTCACTGAAGCTTTCTTT.

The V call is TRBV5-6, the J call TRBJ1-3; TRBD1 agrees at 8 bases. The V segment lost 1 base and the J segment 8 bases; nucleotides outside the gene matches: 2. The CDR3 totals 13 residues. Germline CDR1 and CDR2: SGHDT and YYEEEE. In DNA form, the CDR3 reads TGTGCCAGCAGCTTGCAGGGGGCCTACACCATATATTTT. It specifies CASSLQGAYTIYF.

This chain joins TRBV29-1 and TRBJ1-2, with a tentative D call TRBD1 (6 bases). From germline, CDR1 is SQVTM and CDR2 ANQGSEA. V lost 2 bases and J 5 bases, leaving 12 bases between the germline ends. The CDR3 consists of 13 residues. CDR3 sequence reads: CSVELGARYGYTF. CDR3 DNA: TGCAGCGTTGAATTGGGGGCTCGGTATGGCTACACCTTC.

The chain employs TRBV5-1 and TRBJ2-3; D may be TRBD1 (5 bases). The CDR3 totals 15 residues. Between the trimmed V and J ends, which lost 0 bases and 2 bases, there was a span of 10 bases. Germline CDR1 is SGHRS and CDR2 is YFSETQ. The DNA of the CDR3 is TGCGCCAGCAGCTTGGGGGGCGTTACCACAGATACGCAGTATTTT. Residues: CASSLGGVTTDTQYF. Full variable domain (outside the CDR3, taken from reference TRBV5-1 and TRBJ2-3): KAGVTQTPRYLIKTRGQQVTLSCSPISGHRSVSWYQQTPGQGLQFLFEYFSETQRNKGNFPGRFSGRQFSNSRSEMNVSTLELGDSALYLCASSLGGVTTDTQYFGPGTRLTVL.

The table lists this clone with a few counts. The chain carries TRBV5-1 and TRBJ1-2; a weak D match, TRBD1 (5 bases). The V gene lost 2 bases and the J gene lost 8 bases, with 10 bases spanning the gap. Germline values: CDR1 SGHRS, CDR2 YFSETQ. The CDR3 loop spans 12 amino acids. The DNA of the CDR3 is TGCGCCAGCAGCTTAATGACAGACGGCTACACCTTC. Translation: CASSLMTDGYTF.

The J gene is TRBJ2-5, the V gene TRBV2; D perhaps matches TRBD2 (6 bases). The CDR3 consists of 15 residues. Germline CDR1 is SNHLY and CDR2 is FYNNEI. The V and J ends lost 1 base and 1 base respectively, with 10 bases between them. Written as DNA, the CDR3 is TGTGCCAGCAGTGAAGGAGGAGGGACCCAAGAGACCCAGTACTTC. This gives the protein CASSEGGGTQETQYF.

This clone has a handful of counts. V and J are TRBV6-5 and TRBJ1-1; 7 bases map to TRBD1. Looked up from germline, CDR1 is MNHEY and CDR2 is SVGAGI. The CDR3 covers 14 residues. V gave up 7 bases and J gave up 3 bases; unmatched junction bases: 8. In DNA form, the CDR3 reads TGTGCCAGCACACAGGGGCAGTGGGACACTGAAGCTTTCTTT. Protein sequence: CASTQGQWDTEAFF.

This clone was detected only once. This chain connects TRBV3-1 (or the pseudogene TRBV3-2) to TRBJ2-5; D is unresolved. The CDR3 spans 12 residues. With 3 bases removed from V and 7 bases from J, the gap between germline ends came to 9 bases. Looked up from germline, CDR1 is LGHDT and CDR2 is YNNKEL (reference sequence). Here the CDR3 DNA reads TGTGCCAGCAGCCAGGGCTCGGCGACCCAGTACTTC. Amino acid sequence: CASSQGSATQYF.

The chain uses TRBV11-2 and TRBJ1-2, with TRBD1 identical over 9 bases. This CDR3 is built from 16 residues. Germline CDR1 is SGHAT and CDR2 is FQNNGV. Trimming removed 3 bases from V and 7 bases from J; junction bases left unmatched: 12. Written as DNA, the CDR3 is TGTGCCAGCAGCTTCGGGACAGGGAGCTCCCTCGGTGGCTACACCTTC. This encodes CASSFGTGSSLGGYTF.

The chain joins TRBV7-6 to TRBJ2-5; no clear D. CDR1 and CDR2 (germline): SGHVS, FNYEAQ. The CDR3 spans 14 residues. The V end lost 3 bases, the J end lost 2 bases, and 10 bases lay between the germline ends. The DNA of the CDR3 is TGTGCCAGCAGCTTTTCCTCCAGGCAAGAGACCCAGTACTTC. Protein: CASSFSSRQETQYF. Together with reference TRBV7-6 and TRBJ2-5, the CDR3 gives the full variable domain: GAGVSQSPRYKVTKRGQDVALRCDPISGHVSLYWYRQALGQGPEFLTYFNYEAQQDKSGLPNDRFSAERPEGSISTLTIQRTEQRDSAMYRCASSFSSRQETQYFGPGTRLLVL.